The clone carrying this T cell receptor (beta chain) was recorded at least ten times. Antigen unknown. V shed 4 bases and J shed 1 base, with 13 bases lying between them. This CDR3 has 14 amino acids. Germline CDR1 reads SQVTM; CDR2 reads ANQGSEA. A Clinical Activity Score of at least 3, a NOSPECS grade of at least 4 and a duration under 3 months were recorded in the ophthalmopathy patients. The study left out patients who had uncontrolled infection, other autoimmune disease, pregnancy or lactation. This specimen belongs to a study of T cells in Graves' hyperthyroidism and ophthalmopathy. Study-wide results and limits: Most thyroid clonotypes expanded above 0.001 were also detected in blood. Before onset, ophthalmopathy was predicted by the model a median roughly 6.8 months earlier.

Amplification targeted TCR beta CDR3 regions from RNA transcripts. HTBI primers were the set used in a first-round RT-PCR of the TCR CDR3. A single record per CDR3 protein comes from TCRdb applying MiXCR to the multiplex PCR reads. The data contain around 610,000 distinct CDR3 sequences, about 15% of them singletons. This receptor was identified in a woman in her thirties or forties with Graves' ophthalmopathy. Sequenced sample: blood. The rearrangement links TRBV29-1 to TRBJ1-1; D not certain. CDR3 coding DNA: TGCAGCGTTGTCGTACAGCCCTCGAACACTGAAGCTTTCTTT. This encodes CSVVVQPSNTEAFF.